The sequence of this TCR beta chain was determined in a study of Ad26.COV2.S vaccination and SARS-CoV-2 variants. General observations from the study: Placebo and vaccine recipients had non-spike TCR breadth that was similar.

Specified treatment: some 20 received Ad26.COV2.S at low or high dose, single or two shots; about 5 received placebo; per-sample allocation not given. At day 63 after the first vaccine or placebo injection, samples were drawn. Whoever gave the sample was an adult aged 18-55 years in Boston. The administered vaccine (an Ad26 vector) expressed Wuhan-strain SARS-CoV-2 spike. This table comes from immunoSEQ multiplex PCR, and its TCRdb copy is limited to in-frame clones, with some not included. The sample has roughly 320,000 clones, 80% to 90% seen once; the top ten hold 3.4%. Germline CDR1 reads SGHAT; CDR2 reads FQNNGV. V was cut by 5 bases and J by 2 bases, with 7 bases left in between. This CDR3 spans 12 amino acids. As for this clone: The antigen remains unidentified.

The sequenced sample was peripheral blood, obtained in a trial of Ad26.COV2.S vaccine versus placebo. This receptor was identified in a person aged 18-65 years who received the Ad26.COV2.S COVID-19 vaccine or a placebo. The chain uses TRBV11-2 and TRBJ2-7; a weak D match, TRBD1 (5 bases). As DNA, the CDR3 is TGTGCCAGCAGCCCGACAGCCTACGAGCAGTACTTC. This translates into CASSPTAYEQYF.